This T cell receptor (beta chain) derives from a study of spatial heterogeneity in lung cancer. Looking at the study overall: Compared with alpha-chain sequences, beta-chain sequences were consistently detected in greater numbers.

Sample time point: sample taken at primary tumor resection. Unsorted samples of tumor, nontumor lung or frozen PBMC had their whole RNA sequenced. The trim removed 3 bases at V and 6 bases at J, leaving 13 bases unmatched. This CDR3 region has 17 residues. From germline, CDR1 is LNHDA and CDR2 SQIVND (reference sequence). A few counts support this clonotype. The antigen remains undetermined. TCRdb re-called the 5' RACE reads with MiXCR, one entry per CDR3 protein. Of tens of thousands of distinct CDR3 sequences listed, 15% are singletons. Study results and caveats: It was found that expanded intratumoral alpha and beta TCR counts tracked tumor mutation counts.

This clonotype was obtained from a female donor with early-stage non-small cell lung cancer. The chain carries TRBV19 and TRBJ2-2, with 7 bases identical to TRBD1. Sequencing was performed on lung tumor tissue, taken at surgery. This chain's CDR3 is CASSMTLSRGIPGELFF. The DNA for the CDR3 is TGTGCCAGTAGTATGACCCTGAGCAGGGGGATCCCCGGGGAGCTGTTTTTT.